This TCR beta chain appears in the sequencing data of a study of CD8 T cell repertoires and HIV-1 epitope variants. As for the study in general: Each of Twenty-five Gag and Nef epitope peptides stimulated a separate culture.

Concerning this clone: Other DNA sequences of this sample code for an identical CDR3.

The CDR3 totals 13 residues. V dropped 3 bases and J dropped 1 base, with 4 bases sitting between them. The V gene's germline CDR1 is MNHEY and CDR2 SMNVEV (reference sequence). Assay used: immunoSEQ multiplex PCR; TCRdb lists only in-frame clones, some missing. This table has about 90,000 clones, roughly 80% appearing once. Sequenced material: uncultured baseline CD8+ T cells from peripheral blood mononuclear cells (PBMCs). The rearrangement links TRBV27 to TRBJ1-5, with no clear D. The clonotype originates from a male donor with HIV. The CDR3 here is CASSLGSNQPQHF. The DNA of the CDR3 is TGTGCCAGCAGTTTGGGGAGCAATCAGCCCCAGCATTTT.